The present T cell receptor beta chain was sequenced within a study of early T cells in non-severe SARS-CoV-2 infection. About the research overall: Unsorted whole-blood RNA was sequenced in bulk, leaving chains unpaired. Findings and caveats of the study: Private and CD4 specificities were missed by VDJdb matching, skewed to anti-spike CD8.

Attachment of unique molecular identifiers to individual cDNA molecules was performed. MiXCR, run by TCRdb on the 5' RACE reads, gives a single entry per CDR3 protein. This sample yields 30,000 to 40,000 distinct CDR3 sequences, of which 5.7% are seen a single time; less than 6.5% belongs to the top ten. V trimming: 4 bases; J trimming: 4 bases; junction bases outside the gene matches: 6. CDR3 size: 14 residues. Germline CDR1 reads MGHDK; CDR2 reads SYGVNS. Of note for this clonotype: Antigen: not known.

The V call is TRBV25-1, the J call TRBJ1-2, with 7 bases identical to TRBD1. Sequenced material: whole blood. The receptor was isolated from an adult who was a healthcare worker with PCR-confirmed SARS-CoV-2 infection or an uninfected control (not recorded which). The CDR3 sequence is CASSATGVVYGYTF. DNA of the CDR3: TGTGCCAGCAGTGCCACAGGGGTCGTCTATGGCTACACCTTC.